This T cell receptor (beta chain) was observed in a study of blood T cell repertoires in COVID-19. The V gene's germline CDR1 is KGHDR and CDR2 SFDVKD. V lost 4 bases to trimming and J lost 4 bases; unmatched junction nucleotides: 16. CDR3 length: 19 residues. In the authors' methods: Estimation of nucleated cell counts was performed using reference gene primer amplification. This table comes from immunoSEQ multiplex PCR, and its TCRdb copy is limited to in-frame clones, with some not included. V and J calls and clone size are copied from that table; D and trimming were computed from the DNA. The table includes about 230,000 clones, more than 80% detected once.

Material for sequencing was peripheral blood. This chain links TRBV24-1 with TRBJ1-5; 9 bases line up with TRBD1. This TCR was sampled from a man aged 25 to 40 with COVID-19, enrolled during active disease. CDR3 coding DNA: TGTGCCACCAGTGACACCCGCCTTTACAGGGGGCAGGGAAATCAGCCCCAGCATTTT. This translates into CATSDTRLYRGQGNQPQHF.